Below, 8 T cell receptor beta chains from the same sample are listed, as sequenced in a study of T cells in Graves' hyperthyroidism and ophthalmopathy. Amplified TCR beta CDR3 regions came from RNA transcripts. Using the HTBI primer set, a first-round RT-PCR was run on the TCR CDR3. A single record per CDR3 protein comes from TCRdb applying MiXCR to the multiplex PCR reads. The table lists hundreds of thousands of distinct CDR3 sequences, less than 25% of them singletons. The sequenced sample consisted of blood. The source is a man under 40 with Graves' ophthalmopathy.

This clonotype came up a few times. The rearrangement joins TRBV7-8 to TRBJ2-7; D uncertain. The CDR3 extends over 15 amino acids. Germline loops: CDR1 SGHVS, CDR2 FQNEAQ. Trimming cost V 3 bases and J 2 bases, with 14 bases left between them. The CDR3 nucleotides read TGTGCCAGCAGCTTCTCGTTTAGGGCCCCCTACGAGCAGTACTTC. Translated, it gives CASSFSFRAPYEQYF. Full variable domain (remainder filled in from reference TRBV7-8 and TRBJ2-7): GAGVSQSPRYKVAKRGQDVALRCDPISGHVSLFWYQQALGQGPEFLTYFQNEAQLDKSGLPSDRFFAERPEGSVSTLKIQRTQQEDSAVYLCASSFSFRAPYEQYFGPGTRLTVT.

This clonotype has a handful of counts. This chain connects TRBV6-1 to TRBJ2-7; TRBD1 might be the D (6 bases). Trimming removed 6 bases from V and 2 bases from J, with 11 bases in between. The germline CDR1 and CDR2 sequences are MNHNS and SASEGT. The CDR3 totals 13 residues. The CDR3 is CASRGYRAYEQYF. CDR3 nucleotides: TGTGCCAGCAGAGGATACAGGGCCTACGAGCAGTACTTC.

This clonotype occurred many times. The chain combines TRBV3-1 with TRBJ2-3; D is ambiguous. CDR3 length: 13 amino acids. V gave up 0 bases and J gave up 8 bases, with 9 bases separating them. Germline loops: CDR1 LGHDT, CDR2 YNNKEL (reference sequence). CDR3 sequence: CASSQDKGLTQYF. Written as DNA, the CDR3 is TGTGCCAGCAGCCAAGACAAAGGCCTTACGCAGTATTTT.

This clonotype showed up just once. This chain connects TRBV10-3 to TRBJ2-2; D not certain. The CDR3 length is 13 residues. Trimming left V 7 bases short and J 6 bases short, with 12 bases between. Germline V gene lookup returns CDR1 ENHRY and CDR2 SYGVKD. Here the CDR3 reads CAITGFQAGELFF. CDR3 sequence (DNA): TGTGCCATCACCGGGTTTCAAGCCGGGGAGCTGTTTTTT.

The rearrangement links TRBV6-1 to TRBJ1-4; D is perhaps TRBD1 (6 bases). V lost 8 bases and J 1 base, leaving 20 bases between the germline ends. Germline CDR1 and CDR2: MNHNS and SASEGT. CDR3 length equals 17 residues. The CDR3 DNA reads TGTGCCAGCTCCACGGGGGGGCATGGGGGAACTAATGAAAAACTGTTTTTT. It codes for CASSTGGHGGTNEKLFF.

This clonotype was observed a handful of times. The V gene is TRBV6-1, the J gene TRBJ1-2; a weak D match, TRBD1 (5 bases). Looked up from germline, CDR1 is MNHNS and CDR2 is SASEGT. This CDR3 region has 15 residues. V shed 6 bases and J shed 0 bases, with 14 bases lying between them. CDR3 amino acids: CASRLRQSTNYGYTF. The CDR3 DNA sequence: TGTGCCAGCAGACTCAGACAGAGTACTAACTATGGCTACACCTTC.

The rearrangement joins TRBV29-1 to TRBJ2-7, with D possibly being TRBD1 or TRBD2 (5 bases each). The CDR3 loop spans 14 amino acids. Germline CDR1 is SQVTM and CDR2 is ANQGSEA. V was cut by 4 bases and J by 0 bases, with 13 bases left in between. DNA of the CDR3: TGCAGCGTTGTTCCGGGACGCAACTCCTACGAGCAGTACTTC. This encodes CSVVPGRNSYEQYF.

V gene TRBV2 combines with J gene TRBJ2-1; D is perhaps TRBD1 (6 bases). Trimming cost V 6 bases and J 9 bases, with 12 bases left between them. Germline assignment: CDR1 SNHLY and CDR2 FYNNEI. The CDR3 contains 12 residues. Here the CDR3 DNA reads TGTGCCAGCAGCACAACAGGGTCTGAGCAGTTCTTC. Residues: CASSTTGSEQFF.